The 27 T cell receptor beta chains reported below all come from one sample, sequenced in a study of blood T cell repertoires in COVID-19. Profiling relied on immunoSEQ multiplex PCR, and the TCRdb table lists in-frame clones only, not all of them. The table shows some 420,000 clones, with roughly nine tenths occurring only once. The material sequenced was PBMCs or T cells enriched from blood (not recorded which). The receptors originated from a man in his thirties or forties who had recovered from COVID-19.

V gene TRBV28 combines with J gene TRBJ1-5, with 8 positions matching TRBD1. The CDR3 covers 15 residues. V dropped 4 bases and J dropped 1; count of bases not matched to a gene: 3. Germline CDR1 and CDR2: MDHEN and SYDVKM. This CDR3 reads CASSSDRVSNQPQHF. CDR3 nucleotide sequence: TGTGCCAGCAGTTCGGACAGGGTGAGCAATCAGCCCCAGCATTTT.

The chain uses TRBV9 and TRBJ2-6; weak D call: TRBD1 (6 bases). Germline V gene lookup returns CDR1 SGDLS and CDR2 YYNGEE. Trimming stripped 4 bases from V and 2 bases from J, with 13 bases between. The CDR3 length is 16 residues. The CDR3 DNA reads as TGTGCCAGCAGCCCCACGGACAGTCCTGGGGCCAACGTCCTGACTTTC. Its protein is CASSPTDSPGANVLTF.

The chain joins TRBV5-6 to TRBJ1-2; D is unclear. V was trimmed by 4 bases and J by 7 bases, leaving 14 bases between them. Germline values: CDR1 SGHDT, CDR2 YYEEEE. The CDR3 runs to 13 residues. Here the CDR3 reads CASSPQQLGGYTF. DNA for the CDR3: TGTGCCAGCAGCCCGCAGCAGCTAGGTGGCTACACCTTC.

This clone was seen once. The rearrangement joins TRBV5-6 to TRBJ2-7; D is unclear. V was clipped by 0 bases and J by 2 bases, with 9 bases between them. The CDR3 runs 14 residues. CDR1 and CDR2 from the germline V gene are SGHDT and YYEEEE. CDR3 sequence: CASSLGANPYEQYF. The CDR3 bases are TGTGCCAGCAGCTTGGGGGCAAACCCCTACGAGCAGTACTTC.

The genes are TRBV5-1 and TRBJ2-7; TRBD2 might be the D (5 bases). The CDR3 contains 13 residues. The germline V and J ends were trimmed by 5 bases and 2 bases, with 11 bases remaining between them. Germline loops: CDR1 SGHRS, CDR2 YFSETQ. The CDR3 sequence is CASRADSPYEQYF. Written as DNA, the CDR3 is TGCGCCAGCAGGGCGGACTCTCCCTACGAGCAGTACTTC.

The rearrangement joins TRBV6-5 to TRBJ2-2; TRBD2 aligns across 8 bases. The CDR3 runs to 16 residues. V lost 4 bases, J lost 8 bases, and 12 bases stayed unmatched. Germline CDR1 reads MNHEY; CDR2 reads SVGAGI. The CDR3 DNA reads TGTGCCAGCAGTTTACTCGGGACTAGTGCCCTAGGGGAGCTGTTTTTT. Amino acid sequence: CASSLLGTSALGELFF.

In this sample, this clone turned up once. Other DNA variants within this sample encode the same CDR3. J is TRBJ2-7 and V is TRBV29-1; 13 nucleotides align to TRBD2. The V gene's germline CDR1 is SQVTM and CDR2 ANQGSEA. The CDR3 length is 13 residues. J gave up 3 bases and V 7 bases, and 3 bases lay outside the gene matches. Here the CDR3 reads CSARTSGSYEQYF. CDR3 nucleotide sequence: TGCAGCGCCAGGACTAGCGGGAGCTACGAGCAGTACTTC.

The chain is built from TRBV10-2 and TRBJ2-1; TRBD2 matches 10 bases. Germline V lookup: CDR1 WSHSY, CDR2 SAAADI. Trimming cost V 6 bases and J 2 bases; bases outside gene matches: 4. This CDR3 contains 15 residues. The CDR3 DNA reads as TGCGCCAGCAGGCCCGGACTAGCGGCCTACAATGAGCAGTTCTTC. Amino acid sequence: CASRPGLAAYNEQFF.

The V gene is TRBV28, the J gene TRBJ1-1; 8 nucleotides align to TRBD1. The CDR3 spans 15 residues. After removal of 6 bases from V and 6 bases from J, the junction contained 12 bases not matched to a gene. Germline lookup yields CDR1 MDHEN and CDR2 SYDVKM. The CDR3 spells CASSLSYTGQAEAFF. DNA for the CDR3: TGTGCCAGCAGCCTCTCCTACACGGGACAGGCTGAAGCTTTCTTT.

The genes are TRBV27 and TRBJ1-2, with 7 bases lining up with TRBD1. J lost 3 bases, V lost 0 bases, and 1 base had no gene match. Germline V gene sequence: CDR1 MNHEY, CDR2 SMNVEV (reference sequence). The CDR3 consists of 14 residues. Written as DNA, the CDR3 is TGTGCCAGCAGTTTATCGGGACAGTACTATGGCTACACCTTC. It translates to CASSLSGQYYGYTF.

The chain combines TRBV27 with TRBJ2-7; D might be TRBD2 (6 bases). The CDR3 covers 13 residues. Between the trimmed V and J ends, which lost 2 bases and 1 base, there was a span of 6 bases. Germline assignment: CDR1 MNHEY and CDR2 SMNVEV (reference sequence). CDR3 DNA sequence: TGTGCCAGCAGTTTAGCGGGATCCTACGAGCAGTACTTC. This gives the protein CASSLAGSYEQYF.

The chain uses TRBV6-2 or TRBV6-3 and TRBJ2-5; tentative D call: TRBD1 (6 bases). Germline V lookup: CDR1 MNHEY, CDR2 SVGEGT. This CDR3 is built from 14 residues. V lost 5 bases, J lost 4 bases, and 14 bases lay in between. The CDR3 nucleotides read TGTGCCAGCAGTCGACTACGAGGGGGAGAGACCCAGTACTTC. Translation gives CASSRLRGGETQYF.

V usage is TRBV29-1 and J usage is TRBJ2-5; the D is unclear. Germline-derived CDR1 and CDR2 are SQVTM and ANQGSEA. Trimming shortened V by 7 bases and J by 5 bases, and 17 bases separated the two germline ends. The CDR3 is made up of 13 amino acids. DNA of the CDR3: TGCAGCGCCCCAACCATCTACGCCGAGACCCAGTACTTC. Protein sequence: CSAPTIYAETQYF.

The chain recombines TRBV18 with TRBJ1-6, with D possibly TRBD1 on 5 matching bases. The CDR3 is made up of 15 amino acids. Between the trimmed V and J ends, which lost 3 bases and 5 bases, there was a span of 11 bases. Germline assignment: CDR1 KGHSH and CDR2 LQKENI. The CDR3 bases are TGTGCCAGCTCACCCCAGACAGTTGATAATTCACCCCTCCACTTT. Its translation: CASSPQTVDNSPLHF.

V usage is TRBV30 and J usage is TRBJ2-3; weak D call: TRBD2 (7 bases). CDR3 length: 12 amino acids. The germline gives CDR1 GTSNPN, CDR2 SVGIG (reference sequence). CDR3 sequence reads: CAGGGSTDTQYF. The CDR3 DNA is TGTGCGGGGGGCGGGAGTACAGATACGCAGTATTTT.

The rearrangement links TRBV5-1 to TRBJ1-1; D is possibly TRBD1 (5 bases). Germline assignment: CDR1 SGHRS and CDR2 YFSETQ. Trimming stripped 6 bases from V and 6 bases from J, with 18 bases between. The CDR3 has 14 amino acids. CDR3 amino acids: CASTIPTPGAEAFF. In DNA, the CDR3 is TGCGCCAGCACCATACCGACCCCGGGGGCTGAAGCTTTCTTT.

This chain uses TRBV27 with TRBJ1-1, with TRBD1 as a possible D gene (5 bases). This CDR3 is 13 amino acids long. V was shortened by 7 bases and J by 1 base, with 10 bases between the two germline ends. CDR1 MNHEY and CDR2 SMNVEV come from the germline V gene (reference sequence). The CDR3 loop reads CASNAGTNTEAFF. CDR3 sequence (DNA): TGTGCCAGCAACGCGGGGACGAACACTGAAGCTTTCTTT.

J is TRBJ1-2 and V is TRBV28; TRBD1 is a possible D gene (6 bases). Trimming pared 4 bases from V and 4 bases from J, leaving 10 bases between. This CDR3 is built from 13 residues. CDR1 and CDR2 from the germline V gene are MDHEN and SYDVKM. CDR3 nucleotide sequence: TGTGCCAGCAGTTCCGGGACATCCTATGGCTACACCTTC. It codes for CASSSGTSYGYTF.

This CDR3 is CASSPVGETQYF. Here the CDR3 DNA reads TGTGCCAGCAGCCCGGTCGGGGAGACCCAGTACTTC. The gene calls are TRBV14 and TRBJ2-5; D is uncertain. Germline V CDR1 and CDR2: SGHDN, FVKESK. The CDR3 runs to 12 residues. Deletions cut 4 bases from V and 5 bases from J, with 8 bases between.

The chain has TRBV3-1 (or the pseudogene TRBV3-2) and TRBJ1-6; no clear D. The CDR3 sequence is 12 residues long. Trimming shortened V by 4 bases and J by 8 bases, and 6 bases separated the two germline ends. CDR1 and CDR2 (germline): LGHDT, YNNKEL (reference sequence). In DNA, the CDR3 is TGTGCCAGCAGCCTAAATCATTCACCCCTCCACTTT. Translating it yields CASSLNHSPLHF.

V is TRBV18 and J is TRBJ2-2; D perhaps matches TRBD2 (5 bases). Germline V gene data show CDR1 as KGHSH and CDR2 as LQKENI. V lost 1 base, J lost 4 bases, and 19 bases lay in between. The CDR3 is 18 amino acids. The chain's CDR3 is CASSPLEVGAATTGELFF. CDR3 DNA sequence: TGTGCCAGCTCACCACTCGAGGTTGGAGCGGCGACCACCGGGGAGCTGTTTTTT.

The chain combines TRBV7-6 with TRBJ1-1, with 7 bases fitting TRBD1. The junction had 3 bases not matched to a gene; V was cut back by 5 bases and J by 6 bases. This CDR3 spans 12 amino acids. Germline V CDR1 and CDR2: SGHVS, FNYEAQ. The CDR3 loop reads CASSLQGAEAFF. CDR3 in DNA: TGTGCCAGCAGCCTCCAGGGGGCTGAAGCTTTCTTT. Supplemented by reference TRBV7-6 and TRBJ1-1, the full variable domain reads GAGVSQSPRYKVTKRGQDVALRCDPISGHVSLYWYRQALGQGPEFLTYFNYEAQQDKSGLPNDRFSAERPEGSISTLTIQRTEQRDSAMYRCASSLQGAEAFFGQGTRLTVV.

This chain links TRBV21-1 with TRBJ1-5; the D call TRBD1 from the table was never checked on the DNA. TRBV21-1 is recorded as a pseudogene. The CDR3 runs 15 residues. CDR3 amino acids: CASSSTSGQDQPQHF. The CDR3 region has the DNA TGTGCCAGCAGCTCCACCAGCGGACAGGATCAGCCCCAGCATTTT.

The chain recombines TRBV3-1 (or the pseudogene TRBV3-2) with TRBJ2-1; D is unclear. The CDR3 has 16 residues. V was clipped by 3 bases and J by 2 bases, with 14 bases between them. The germline CDR1 and CDR2 sequences are LGHDT and YNNKEL (reference sequence). The CDR3 sequence is CASSHSERRPYNEQFF. The CDR3 DNA follows: TGTGCCAGCAGCCACTCCGAGCGCCGACCCTACAATGAGCAGTTCTTC.

The rearrangement links TRBV6-5 to TRBJ2-5; tentatively, D is TRBD1 (7 bases). Trimming cost V 4 bases and J 4 bases, with 10 bases left between them. CDR3 length: 13 residues. The germline CDR1 and CDR2 sequences are MNHEY and SVGAGI. CDR3 bases: TGTGCCAGCAGTTCAGGGGGGCGAGAGACCCAGTACTTC. Protein sequence: CASSSGGRETQYF.

This clone is a singleton in its sample. V gene TRBV28 combines with J gene TRBJ2-7; TRBD2 aligns across 7 bases. The CDR3 extends over 16 amino acids. V shed 6 bases, J shed 0 bases, and the junction held 11 bases outside the gene matches. The germline V gene encodes CDR1 MDHEN and CDR2 SYDVKM. CDR3 nucleotide sequence: TGTGCCAGCAGACGGACGGCTAGCGGCCGCTCCTACGAGCAGTACTTC. Its protein product is CASRRTASGRSYEQYF.

V is TRBV3-1 (or the pseudogene TRBV3-2) and J is TRBJ1-6; unclear D gene. This CDR3 is 15 amino acids long. V lost 4 bases and J 7 bases, leaving 14 bases between the germline ends. Per the germline V gene, CDR1 is LGHDT and CDR2 is YNNKEL (reference sequence). CDR3 in amino acids: CASSPGLSGNSPLHF. In DNA form, the CDR3 reads TGTGCCAGCAGCCCAGGACTTTCGGGGAATTCACCCCTCCACTTT.